This TCR beta chain is from a study of identical twins. Donors uniformly comprised healthy Caucasians. Template switching introduced a universal primer site, and the cDNA bore unique molecular identifiers. TCRdb used MiXCR to reprocess the 5' RACE reads, holding one entry per CDR3 protein. The repertoire holds under 900,000 distinct CDR3 sequences, with 10% to 15% as singletons. V was trimmed by 3 bases and J by 4 bases, leaving 8 bases between them. The germline V gene encodes CDR1 LNHDA and CDR2 SQIVND (reference sequence). This CDR3 has 13 amino acids. Only a few counts were recorded for this clonotype. These same records also appear under a second study, on yellow fever vaccine responses in identical twins.

The J gene is TRBJ2-3, the V gene TRBV19; the D gene is possibly TRBD2 (5 bases). This receptor was obtained from a woman younger than 35 in good health. The sample consisted of PBMCs. The CDR3 is CASSIEGADTQYF. The CDR3 nucleotides read TGTGCCAGTAGTATTGAGGGTGCAGATACGCAGTATTTT.